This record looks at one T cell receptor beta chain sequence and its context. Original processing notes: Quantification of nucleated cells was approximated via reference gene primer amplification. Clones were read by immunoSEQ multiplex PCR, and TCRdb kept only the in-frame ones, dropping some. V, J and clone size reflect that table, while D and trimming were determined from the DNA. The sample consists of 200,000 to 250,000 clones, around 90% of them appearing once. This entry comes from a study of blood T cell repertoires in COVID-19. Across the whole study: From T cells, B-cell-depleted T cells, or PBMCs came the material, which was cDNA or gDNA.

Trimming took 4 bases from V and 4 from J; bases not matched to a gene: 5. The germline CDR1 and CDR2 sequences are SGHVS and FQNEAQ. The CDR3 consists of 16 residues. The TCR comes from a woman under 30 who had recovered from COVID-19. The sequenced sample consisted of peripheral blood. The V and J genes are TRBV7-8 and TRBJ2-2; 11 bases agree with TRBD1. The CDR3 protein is CASSSQGQGGTGELFF. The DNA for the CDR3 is TGTGCCAGCAGCTCACAGGGACAGGGGGGCACCGGGGAGCTGTTTTTT. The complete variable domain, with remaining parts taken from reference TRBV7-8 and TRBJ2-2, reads GAGVSQSPRYKVAKRGQDVALRCDPISGHVSLFWYQQALGQGPEFLTYFQNEAQLDKSGLPSDRFFAERPEGSVSTLKIQRTQQEDSAVYLCASSSQGQGGTGELFFGEGSRLTVL.